This is a list of T cell receptor beta chains from one sample in a study of human T cells and chemical hapten exposure. TCRdb fed the RACE reads into MiXCR, producing one record per CDR3 protein. The sample carries more than 250,000 distinct CDR3 sequences, 7% to 10% recorded once. The sequences come from whole blood, collected in connection with sensitization to the hapten diphenylcyclopropenone (DPC). The source is a woman between 40 and 55 years old with alopecia areata. Some clones in this sample may be carry-over from other donors' samples. Both conserved end residues are part of each CDR3. D genes are given only for firm matches. Rows give clone size only sometimes, using once, few, many, or a class for an expanded clone.

clone_size: -; j_call: TRBJ2-2; v_call: TRBV6-2/TRBV6-3; d_call: TRBD1; cdr3_nt: TGTGCCAGCAGTACAGGGGTCTCCACCGGGGAGCTGTTTTTT; cdr3_aa: CASSTGVSTGELFF
clone_size: few; j_call: TRBJ2-6; v_call: TRBV7-9; d_call: -; cdr3_nt: TGTGCCAGCAGCTTTCCTCCCTCTGGGGCCAACGTCCTGACTTTC; cdr3_aa: CASSFPPSGANVLTF
clone_size: -; j_call: TRBJ2-1; v_call: TRBV24-1; d_call: -; cdr3_nt: TGTGCCACCAGTGGAACAGACTACAATGAGCAGTTCTTC; cdr3_aa: CATSGTDYNEQFF
clone_size: -; j_call: TRBJ2-7; v_call: TRBV7-9; d_call: -; cdr3_nt: TGTGCCAGCAGCTTAGAGCCACAGAACTACGAGCAGTACTTC; cdr3_aa: CASSLEPQNYEQYF
clone_size: -; j_call: TRBJ1-4; v_call: TRBV12-3/TRBV12-4; d_call: -; cdr3_nt: TGTGCCAGCAGTTTGACTAGGAGGTTTGAAAAACTGTTTTTT; cdr3_aa: CASSLTRRFEKLFF
clone_size: many; j_call: TRBJ1-3; v_call: TRBV4-2; d_call: -; cdr3_nt: TGTGCCAGCAGCCAACCTCAGGGCTTCTCTGGAAACACCATATATTTT; cdr3_aa: CASSQPQGFSGNTIYF
clone_size: few; j_call: TRBJ1-2; v_call: TRBV6-6; d_call: -; cdr3_nt: TGTGCCAGCGGACTCCCGGGATCTAACTATGGCTACACCTTC; cdr3_aa: CASGLPGSNYGYTF
clone_size: few; j_call: TRBJ1-2; v_call: TRBV28; d_call: -; cdr3_nt: TGTGCCAGCAGGCAAGGGGGAGCCGGTGGCTACACCTTC; cdr3_aa: CASRQGGAGGYTF
clone_size: few; j_call: TRBJ2-1; v_call: TRBV4-3; d_call: TRBD2; cdr3_nt: TGCGCCAGCAGCCAAGAACTCGAGACTAGCGTCTACAATGAGCAGTTCTTC; cdr3_aa: CASSQELETSVYNEQFF
clone_size: few; j_call: TRBJ1-5; v_call: TRBV7-2; d_call: -; cdr3_nt: TGTGCCAGCAGCTTACAGGTCAACAATCAGCCCCAGCATTTT; cdr3_aa: CASSLQVNNQPQHF
clone_size: -; j_call: TRBJ1-4; v_call: TRBV6-1; d_call: -; cdr3_nt: TGTGCCAGCAGGACGCGGGACGCCTATGAAAAACTGTTTTTT; cdr3_aa: CASRTRDAYEKLFF
clone_size: -; j_call: TRBJ1-4; v_call: TRBV7-9; d_call: -; cdr3_nt: TGTGCCAGCAGGGGCGGACCTCTAGGGGCTAATGAAAAACTGTTTTTT; cdr3_aa: CASRGGPLGANEKLFF
clone_size: -; j_call: TRBJ2-7; v_call: TRBV20-1; d_call: -; cdr3_nt: TGCAGTGCTAGGAGGACTAATGGCGAGCAGTACTTC; cdr3_aa: CSARRTNGEQYF
clone_size: few; j_call: TRBJ2-3; v_call: TRBV4-3; d_call: -; cdr3_nt: TGCGCCAGCAGCCAAGATCTTCGCGGGCCGACCCCTAGCACAGATACGCAGTATTTT; cdr3_aa: CASSQDLRGPTPSTDTQYF
clone_size: few; j_call: TRBJ2-1; v_call: TRBV5-1; d_call: TRBD2; cdr3_nt: TGCGCCAGCAGACTAGCGGGACACTACAATGAGCAGTTCTTC; cdr3_aa: CASRLAGHYNEQFF
clone_size: few; j_call: TRBJ1-4; v_call: TRBV4-1; d_call: TRBD1; cdr3_nt: TGCGCCAGCAGCCAAGCAGGGGGAGGCGGAGCTAATGAAAAACTGTTTTTT; cdr3_aa: CASSQAGGGGANEKLFF
clone_size: -; j_call: TRBJ2-3; v_call: TRBV9; d_call: -; cdr3_nt: TGTGCCAGCAGCGGTCGAACCTATAGCACAGATACGCAGTATTTT; cdr3_aa: CASSGRTYSTDTQYF
clone_size: -; j_call: TRBJ2-3; v_call: TRBV7-8; d_call: TRBD2; cdr3_nt: TGTGCCAGCAGCTTAGTACATTGGACTAGCGGGAGTGTTGTTACGCAGTATTTT; cdr3_aa: CASSLVHWTSGSVVTQYF
clone_size: few; j_call: TRBJ2-2; v_call: TRBV23-1; d_call: TRBD1; cdr3_nt: TGCGCCAGCAGTCAACCGGACAGGGACAACACCGGGGAGCTGTTTTTT; cdr3_aa: CASSQPDRDNTGELFF
clone_size: -; j_call: TRBJ1-1; v_call: TRBV4-1; d_call: -; cdr3_nt: TGCGCCAGCAGCCAAGTCCCTGGCGGCAGGCTAGGGAACACTGAAGCTTTCTTT; cdr3_aa: CASSQVPGGRLGNTEAFF
clone_size: -; j_call: TRBJ1-1; v_call: TRBV28; d_call: -; cdr3_nt: TGTGCCAGCAGTTTAGGGGGGCCGCTGAACACTGAAGCTTTCTTT; cdr3_aa: CASSLGGPLNTEAFF
clone_size: -; j_call: TRBJ2-3; v_call: TRBV27; d_call: TRBD2; cdr3_nt: TGTGCCAGCAGTTCACGGACTAGCGGGGGCACAGATACGCAGTATTTT; cdr3_aa: CASSSRTSGGTDTQYF
clone_size: -; j_call: TRBJ1-4; v_call: TRBV20-1; d_call: -; cdr3_nt: TGCAGTGCTAACCACAGGGCAACTAATGAAAAACTGTTTTTT; cdr3_aa: CSANHRATNEKLFF
clone_size: few; j_call: TRBJ1-3; v_call: TRBV29-1; d_call: -; cdr3_nt: TGCAGCGTTGATGGCTCTGGAAACACCATATATTTT; cdr3_aa: CSVDGSGNTIYF
clone_size: few; j_call: TRBJ2-7; v_call: TRBV5-6; d_call: -; cdr3_nt: TGTGCCAGCAGCTTTTTAATTACAGGGTCCTACGAGCAGTACTTC; cdr3_aa: CASSFLITGSYEQYF
clone_size: few; j_call: TRBJ2-3; v_call: TRBV10-3; d_call: TRBD1; cdr3_nt: TGTGCCATCAGTGAACAGGGGGCAGATACGCAGTATTTT; cdr3_aa: CAISEQGADTQYF
clone_size: few; j_call: TRBJ2-1; v_call: TRBV6-6; d_call: TRBD1; cdr3_nt: TGTGCCAGCAGACGCCCCGGGACAGGGAGGGATGAGCAGTTCTTC; cdr3_aa: CASRRPGTGRDEQFF
clone_size: -; j_call: TRBJ2-1; v_call: TRBV6-2/TRBV6-3; d_call: -; cdr3_nt: TGTGCCAGCAGTTACGCTGCTTACGGGACCCACAATGAGCAGTTCTTC; cdr3_aa: CASSYAAYGTHNEQFF
clone_size: few; j_call: TRBJ1-1; v_call: TRBV6-5; d_call: -; cdr3_nt: TGTGCCACCAGGAGGGCCCACACTGAAGCTTTCTTT; cdr3_aa: CATRRAHTEAFF
clone_size: -; j_call: TRBJ2-5; v_call: TRBV7-2; d_call: TRBD2; cdr3_nt: TGTGCCAGCAGCTTCCTAGCGGGAGCGGAGACCCAGTACTTC; cdr3_aa: CASSFLAGAETQYF
clone_size: -; j_call: TRBJ2-3; v_call: TRBV28; d_call: -; cdr3_nt: TGTGCCAGCAGTTTTTCAGGCCCTCAGGATACGCAGTATTTT; cdr3_aa: CASSFSGPQDTQYF
clone_size: few; j_call: TRBJ2-7; v_call: TRBV5-1; d_call: -; cdr3_nt: TGCGCCAGCAGCTTGGTCGGCGCCTCCTACGAGCAGTACTTC; cdr3_aa: CASSLVGASYEQYF
clone_size: many; j_call: TRBJ2-7; v_call: TRBV10-3; d_call: TRBD1; cdr3_nt: TGTGCCATCAGTACCGGGACAGGCCCCTACGAGCAGTACTTC; cdr3_aa: CAISTGTGPYEQYF
clone_size: -; j_call: TRBJ2-2; v_call: TRBV10-3; d_call: -; cdr3_nt: TGTGCCATCAGTACTAGCACCCCCGCCACCGGGGAGCTGTTTTTT; cdr3_aa: CAISTSTPATGELFF
clone_size: -; j_call: TRBJ1-4; v_call: TRBV11-1; d_call: TRBD1; cdr3_nt: TGTGCCAGCGGACCCCGGACAGGGTCGAATGAAAAACTGTTTTTT; cdr3_aa: CASGPRTGSNEKLFF
clone_size: medium-sized; j_call: TRBJ2-3; v_call: TRBV7-2; d_call: -; cdr3_nt: TGTGCCAGCAGCCCTGGGTATACGCAGTATTTT; cdr3_aa: CASSPGYTQYF
clone_size: few; j_call: TRBJ2-7; v_call: TRBV9; d_call: -; cdr3_nt: TGTGCCAGTTCCCCGGGGATGAGGGAAGTCCGTGGCGAGCAGTACTTC; cdr3_aa: CASSPGMREVRGEQYF
clone_size: -; j_call: TRBJ1-5; v_call: TRBV20-1; d_call: -; cdr3_nt: TGCAGTGCTAGAGATGGACGGATAGATCAGCCCCAGCATTTT; cdr3_aa: CSARDGRIDQPQHF
clone_size: -; j_call: TRBJ2-7; v_call: TRBV28; d_call: -; cdr3_nt: TGTGCCAGCAGACCTGGGCAGTTCCCCAACGAGCAGTACTTC; cdr3_aa: CASRPGQFPNEQYF
clone_size: -; j_call: TRBJ2-2; v_call: TRBV6-5; d_call: -; cdr3_nt: TGTGCCAGCAGCTACGGGGACCCACAGGAACTGTTTTTT; cdr3_aa: CASSYGDPQELFF
clone_size: -; j_call: TRBJ2-1; v_call: TRBV4-3; d_call: TRBD1; cdr3_nt: TGCGCCAGCGCTACCGGGACAGGATCCTACAATGAGCAGTTCTTC; cdr3_aa: CASATGTGSYNEQFF
clone_size: many; j_call: TRBJ2-7; v_call: TRBV13; d_call: -; cdr3_nt: TGTGCCAGCAGCCCCCGAGGGAGGCACGAGCAGTACTTC; cdr3_aa: CASSPRGRHEQYF